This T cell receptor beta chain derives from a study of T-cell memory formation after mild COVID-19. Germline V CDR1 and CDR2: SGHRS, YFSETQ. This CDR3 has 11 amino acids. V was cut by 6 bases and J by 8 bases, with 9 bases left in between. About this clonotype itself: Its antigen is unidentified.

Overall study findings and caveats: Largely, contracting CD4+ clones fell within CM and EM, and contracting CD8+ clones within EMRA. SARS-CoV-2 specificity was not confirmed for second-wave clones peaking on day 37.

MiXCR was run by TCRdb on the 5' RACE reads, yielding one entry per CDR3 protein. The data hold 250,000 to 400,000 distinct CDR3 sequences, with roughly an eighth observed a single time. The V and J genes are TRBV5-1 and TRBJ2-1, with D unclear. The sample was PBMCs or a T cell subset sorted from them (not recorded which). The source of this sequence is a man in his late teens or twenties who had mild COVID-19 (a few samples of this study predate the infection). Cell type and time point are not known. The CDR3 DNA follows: TGCGCCAGCAAAAGAAACGATGAGCAGTTCTTC. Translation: CASKRNDEQFF.